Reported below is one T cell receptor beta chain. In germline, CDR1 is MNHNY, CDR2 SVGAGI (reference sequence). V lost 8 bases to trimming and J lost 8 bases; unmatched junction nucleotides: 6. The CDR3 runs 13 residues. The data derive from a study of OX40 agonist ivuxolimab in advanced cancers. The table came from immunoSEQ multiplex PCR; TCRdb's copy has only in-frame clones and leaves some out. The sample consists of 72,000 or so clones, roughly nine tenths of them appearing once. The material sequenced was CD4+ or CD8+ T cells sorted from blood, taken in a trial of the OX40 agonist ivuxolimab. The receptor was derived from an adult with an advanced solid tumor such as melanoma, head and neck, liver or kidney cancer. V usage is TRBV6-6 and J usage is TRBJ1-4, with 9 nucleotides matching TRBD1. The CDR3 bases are TGTGCCAGCGGTAATACAGGGGGCGAAAAACTGTTTTTT. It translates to CASGNTGGEKLFF.